One and the same sample provided the 32 T cell receptor beta chains below, sequenced in a study of OX40 agonist ivuxolimab in advanced cancers. Repertoires were generated with immunoSEQ multiplex PCR, while TCRdb's copy carries only in-frame clones and drops some. The table lists tens of thousands of clones, 85% of them singletons. Sequenced here: CD4+ or CD8+ T cells sorted from blood, sampled in a trial of the OX40 agonist ivuxolimab. The receptors come from an adult with an advanced solid tumor such as melanoma, head and neck, liver or kidney cancer.

The J gene is TRBJ1-1, the V gene TRBV6-6; D gene unclear. This CDR3 has 11 residues. Germline assignment: CDR1 MNHNY and CDR2 SVGAGI (reference sequence). Trimming pared 6 bases from V and 4 bases from J, leaving 6 bases between. The CDR3 DNA sequence: TGTGCCAGCAGGGACCGCACTGAAGCTTTCTTT. It is translated as CASRDRTEAFF.

This sequence joins TRBV18 and TRBJ2-2; TRBD2 matches 11 bases. CDR1 and CDR2 (germline): KGHSH, LQKENI. Trimming cost V 8 bases and J 3 bases; bases outside gene matches: 2. The CDR3 is 14 residues long. The CDR3 DNA reads TGTGCCAGCCTGGGACTAGCGGACACCGGGGAGCTGTTTTTT. This gives the protein CASLGLADTGELFF.

The CDR3 spells CASSPGGTPTDTQYF. The CDR3 coding sequence is TGTGCCAGCAGCCCGGGGGGGACACCCACAGATACGCAGTATTTT. This rearrangement joins TRBV14 to TRBJ2-3, with 8 bases lining up with TRBD2. The CDR3 sequence is 15 residues long. Per the germline V gene, CDR1 is SGHDN and CDR2 is FVKESK. V lost 4 bases and J lost 2; bases outside the gene matches: 5.

The chain links TRBV7-6 to TRBJ2-3; D may be TRBD1 (6 bases). Germline values: CDR1 SGHVS, CDR2 FNYEAQ. The ends were cut back, 1 base at V and 4 bases at J, with 12 bases in the middle. CDR3 length equals 15 residues. CDR3 bases: TGTGCCAGCAGCTTAGTGAGACAGGACGCAGATACGCAGTATTTT. Translated, it gives CASSLVRQDADTQYF.

The chain couples TRBV10-3 to TRBJ2-5, with no clear D. The CDR3 is 12 residues long. CDR1 ENHRY and CDR2 SYGVKD come from the germline V gene. Trimming pared 8 bases from V and 2 bases from J, leaving 9 bases between. This CDR3 reads CAIGEFQETQYF. The CDR3 region has the DNA TGTGCCATCGGAGAATTTCAAGAGACCCAGTACTTC.

CDR3 DNA: TGTGCCAGCAGCGTAATGGTAGCAGATACGCAGTATTTT. Amino acid sequence: CASSVMVADTQYF. The chain has TRBV7-3 and TRBJ2-3; D remains unclear. This CDR3 comprises 13 residues. CDR1 is SGHTA, CDR2 FQGTGA, per germline. The germline V and J ends were trimmed by 5 bases and 4 bases, with 10 bases remaining between them.

The genes are TRBV6-5 and TRBJ2-1; TRBD2 might be the D (5 bases). The CDR3 extends over 12 amino acids. From germline, CDR1 is MNHEY and CDR2 SVGAGI. Trimming stripped 8 bases from V and 9 bases from J, with 14 bases between. The CDR3 protein is CASGRGQGEQFF. In nucleotides, the CDR3 is TGTGCCAGCGGGCGAGGGCAAGGTGAGCAGTTCTTC.

V usage is TRBV11-2 and J usage is TRBJ1-1, with a possible D match to TRBD1 (5 bases). The length of the CDR3 is 13 residues. The germline V gene has CDR1 SGHAT and CDR2 FQNNGV. The V gene lost 5 bases and the J gene lost 5 bases, with 12 bases spanning the gap. CDR3 sequence: CASSLAWGTEAFF. CDR3 sequence (DNA): TGTGCCAGCAGCCTGGCTTGGGGGACTGAAGCTTTCTTT.

The chain couples TRBV5-1 to TRBJ1-4, with 7 bases identical to TRBD1. Germline lookup yields CDR1 SGHRS and CDR2 YFSETQ. Trimming cost V 4 bases and J 0 bases; bases outside gene matches: 6. CDR3 length equals 16 residues. The CDR3 sequence is CASSRGQITTNEKLFF. In DNA form, the CDR3 reads TGCGCCAGCAGCCGGGGACAGATAACAACTAATGAAAAACTGTTTTTT.

V and J are TRBV13 and TRBJ1-2, with D hard to call. Per the germline V gene, CDR1 is PRHDT and CDR2 is FYEKMQ (reference sequence). The CDR3 has 17 residues. The V gene lost 0 bases and the J gene lost 0 bases, with 14 bases spanning the gap. The CDR3 DNA follows: TGTGCCAGCAGCTTAGGGAGAGTTGGCAGTACTAACTATGGCTACACCTTC. Translation: CASSLGRVGSTNYGYTF.

The chain carries TRBV27 and TRBJ1-5; a weak D match, TRBD1 (5 bases). The V end lost 0 bases, the J end lost 9 bases, and 12 bases lay between the germline ends. From germline, CDR1 is MNHEY and CDR2 SMNVEV (reference sequence). The CDR3 contains 14 residues. This chain's CDR3 is CASSLSYSQGPQHF. The DNA of the CDR3 is TGTGCCAGCAGTTTATCCTATTCCCAGGGGCCCCAGCATTTT.

This clone has a handful of counts. The rearrangement links TRBV6-5 to TRBJ2-7; 12 bases map to TRBD1. The CDR3 has 16 amino acids. J was trimmed by 3 bases and V by 2 bases; bases with no gene match: 5. Germline CDR1 is MNHEY and CDR2 is SVGAGI. CDR3 amino acids: CASSYGGTGGFYEQYF. CDR3 nucleotide sequence: TGTGCCAGCAGTTACGGCGGGACAGGGGGCTTCTACGAGCAGTACTTC.

The chain carries TRBV2 and TRBJ1-1; perhaps TRBD1 as D (6 bases). Germline-derived CDR1 and CDR2 are SNHLY and FYNNEI. CDR3 length: 13 residues. V was cut by 10 bases and J by 1 base, with 13 bases left in between. DNA of the CDR3: TGTGCCACCCAGGACAGTCAGAACACTGAAGCTTTCTTT. It is translated as CATQDSQNTEAFF.

This chain links TRBV15 with TRBJ1-4; the D is unclear. The CDR3 covers 12 residues. Trimming cost V 4 bases and J 8 bases, with 8 bases left between them. Germline values: CDR1 LNHNV, CDR2 YYDKDF (reference sequence). The CDR3 region has the DNA TGTGCCACCAGCACCAGGCTGGAAAAACTGTTTTTT. This translates into CATSTRLEKLFF.

The chain carries TRBV11-1 and TRBJ1-3; TRBD1 matches 7 bases. Germline V gives CDR1 SGHAT, CDR2 FQDESV (reference sequence). V gave up 5 bases and J gave up 2 bases; unmatched junction bases: 3. The CDR3 has 14 residues. The CDR3 bases are TGTGCCAGCAGCGAACAGGGGACTGGAAACACCATATATTTT. Translated: CASSEQGTGNTIYF.

The chain links TRBV29-1 to TRBJ2-2; a possible D gene is TRBD2 (7 bases). Looked up from germline, CDR1 is SQVTM and CDR2 is ANQGSEA. The CDR3 extends over 12 amino acids. V lost 4 bases, J lost 9 bases, and 12 bases lay in between. CDR3 in DNA: TGCAGCGTTGGGGAGGGGGACCGGGAGCTGTTTTTT. Translating gives CSVGEGDRELFF.

This chain connects TRBV11-2 to TRBJ1-2; D is undetermined. Germline values: CDR1 SGHAT, CDR2 FQNNGV. The CDR3 runs 12 residues. Trimming took 0 bases from V and 6 from J, leaving 5 bases between them. CDR3 sequence: CASSLEANGYTF. The CDR3 coding sequence is TGTGCCAGCAGCTTAGAGGCAAATGGCTACACCTTC.

This clone was picked up a small number of times. The chain employs TRBV19 and TRBJ1-2, with D perhaps TRBD1 (6 bases). Germline loops: CDR1 LNHDA, CDR2 SQIVND (reference sequence). V was shortened by 5 bases and J by 1 base, with 11 bases between the two germline ends. CDR3 length: 14 amino acids. The CDR3 DNA is TGTGCCAGTAGTCGGACAGACTATAACTATGGCTACACCTTC. This gives the protein CASSRTDYNYGYTF.

The J gene is TRBJ2-1, the V gene TRBV10-3; 8 nucleotides agree with TRBD1. The V gene's germline CDR1 is ENHRY and CDR2 SYGVKD. The CDR3 sequence is 15 residues long. The V gene end was trimmed by 6 bases and the J gene end by 0 bases; junction bases not matched to a gene: 4. DNA of the CDR3: TGTGCCATCAGCCGCCAGGGGGCCTCCTACAATGAGCAGTTCTTC. Translation: CAISRQGASYNEQFF.

V is TRBV18 and J is TRBJ1-2, with a possible D match to TRBD1 (6 bases). V was shortened by 3 bases and J by 8 bases, with 19 bases between the two germline ends. Germline CDR1 and CDR2: KGHSH and LQKENI. This CDR3 contains 15 residues. The CDR3, as DNA: TGTGCCAGCTCACCGCAGGATGCTGGGGGGCTGGGCTACACCTTC. Protein product: CASSPQDAGGLGYTF.

V and J are TRBV5-1 and TRBJ2-7; D could derive from TRBD1 or TRBD2 (6 bases each). Trimming left V 1 base short and J 7 bases short, with 15 bases between. This CDR3 has 14 residues. From germline, CDR1 is SGHRS and CDR2 YFSETQ. This CDR3 reads CASSLSGAHQEQYF. As DNA, the CDR3 is TGCGCCAGCAGCTTGTCGGGGGCCCATCAGGAGCAGTACTTC.

The chain couples TRBV5-4 to TRBJ1-1, with a tentative D call TRBD1 (5 bases). This CDR3 contains 13 residues. The ends were cut back, 0 bases at V and 4 bases at J, with 7 bases in the middle. The germline V gene has CDR1 SGHNT and CDR2 YYREEE (reference sequence). The CDR3 nucleotides read TGTGCCAGCAGCTTGGGGGGGGGCACTGAAGCTTTCTTT. Its protein product is CASSLGGGTEAFF. Filled out from reference TRBV5-4 and TRBJ1-1, the complete variable domain reads ETGVTQSPTHLIKTRGQQVTLRCSSQSGHNTVSWYQQALGQGPQFIFQYYREEENGRGNFPPRFSGLQFPNYSSELNVNALELDDSALYLCASSLGGGTEAFFGQGTRLTVV.

The gene calls are TRBV25-1 and TRBJ2-5; 9 bases are a match to TRBD1. Germline CDR1 is MGHDK and CDR2 is SYGVNS. V was pared by 0 bases and J by 5 bases, with 10 bases of the junction left unmatched. There are 17 residues in the CDR3. CDR3 in DNA: TGTGCCAGCAGTGAATATCGGGGACAGGGTTTGAGGGAGACCCAGTACTTC. Protein: CASSEYRGQGLRETQYF.

This chain links TRBV23-1 with TRBJ1-5; D might be TRBD1 (5 bases). TRBV23-1 falls under the ORF class, with uncertain function. The CDR3 contains 15 residues. Between the trimmed V and J ends, which lost 4 bases and 6 bases, there was a span of 16 bases. CDR3 coding DNA: TGCGCCAGCAGTCGTATGGGGCCCCTGAGTCAGCCCCAGCATTTT. Its translation is CASSRMGPLSQPQHF.

The chain joins TRBV23-1 to TRBJ2-7, with unresolved D. TRBV23-1 is labeled an ORF, and its function is uncertain. The CDR3 runs to 14 residues. Trimming removed 7 bases at V and 2 bases at J, with 15 bases between. As DNA, the CDR3 is TGCGCCAGCAAATTTTGGGCAGGAACCTACGAGCAGTACTTC. Translated, it gives CASKFWAGTYEQYF.

The chain recombines TRBV30 with TRBJ1-1; a possible D gene is TRBD1 (6 bases). V lost 3 bases and J 6 bases, leaving 8 bases between the germline ends. This CDR3 is 11 amino acids long. CDR1 and CDR2 (germline): GTSNPN, SVGIG (reference sequence). CDR3 sequence (DNA): TGTGCCTGGAGCCGACAGGCTGAAGCTTTCTTT. It yields the protein CAWSRQAEAFF.

This clone appeared once. The rearrangement uses TRBV30 and TRBJ1-3, with D unresolved. Germline assignment: CDR1 GTSNPN and CDR2 SVGIG (reference sequence). CDR3 length: 15 amino acids. The ends were cut back, 2 bases at V and 0 bases at J, with 11 bases in the middle. For the CDR3, the DNA is TGTGCCTGGAGTCCGATTAAGAGCTCTGGAAACACCATATATTTT. It translates to CAWSPIKSSGNTIYF.

This clone has only one observation. The CDR3 DNA is TGTGCCAGCAGTTTCATCAGGGCAAGCACTGAAGCTTTCTTT. Amino acids: CASSFIRASTEAFF. The V call is TRBV28, the J call TRBJ1-1; the D gene is possibly TRBD1 (5 bases). With 3 bases removed from V and 4 bases from J, the gap between germline ends came to 12 bases. This CDR3 region has 14 residues. Per the germline V gene, CDR1 is MDHEN and CDR2 is SYDVKM.

V gene TRBV19 combines with J gene TRBJ1-4; D remains ambiguous. Trimming left V 7 bases short and J 7 bases short, with 22 bases between. The CDR3 extends over 16 amino acids. Looked up from germline, CDR1 is LNHDA and CDR2 is SQIVND (reference sequence). CDR3: CASTTRGSPEGEKLFF. The CDR3 nucleotides are TGTGCCAGTACAACCCGCGGGTCGCCTGAGGGTGAAAAACTGTTTTTT.

The gene calls are TRBV30 and TRBJ2-7; 12 bases agree with TRBD1. This CDR3 region has 14 residues. The V gene's germline CDR1 is GTSNPN and CDR2 SVGIG (reference sequence). With 2 bases clipped from V and 5 bases from J, the junction kept 4 bases outside the gene matches. This chain's CDR3 is CAWSRGTGGDEQYF. The CDR3 DNA reads as TGTGCCTGGAGTAGGGGGACAGGGGGCGACGAGCAGTACTTC. Full variable domain (rest looked up from reference TRBV30 and TRBJ2-7): SQTIHQWPATLVQPVGSPLSLECTVEGTSNPNLYWYRQAAGRGLQLLFYSVGIGQISSEVPQNLSASRPQDRQFILSSKKLLLSDSGFYLCAWSRGTGGDEQYFGPGTRLTVT.

The chain is built from TRBV7-3 and TRBJ2-2; D is uncertain. V lost 1 base to trimming and J lost 8 bases, with 11 bases between them. The CDR3 runs 14 residues. Germline values: CDR1 SGHTA, CDR2 FQGTGA. The CDR3: CASSLRAVEGELFF. CDR3 in DNA: TGTGCCAGCAGCTTAAGGGCCGTTGAGGGGGAGCTGTTTTTT.

This clone was observed a single time. V gene TRBV30 combines with J gene TRBJ2-5; no definite D call. The CDR3 loop spans 14 amino acids. With 6 bases removed from V and 2 bases from J, the gap between germline ends came to 16 bases. Germline assignment: CDR1 GTSNPN and CDR2 SVGIG (reference sequence). The CDR3: CACSWAVLQETQYF. The CDR3 nucleotides are TGTGCCTGCTCCTGGGCAGTACTACAAGAGACCCAGTACTTC.